Each of the 20 T cell receptor beta chains below was sequenced from the same sample in a study of shared clonotypes between healthy human individuals. Sequencing was performed with immunoSEQ multiplex PCR; in TCRdb, only in-frame clones are kept and a portion is missing. The sample comprises fewer than 550,000 clones, roughly 85% of which are singletons, and roughly an eighth rests with the top ten. Input material: PBMCs. The receptors derive from a woman in her 40s in good health. Some clones in this sample may be carry-over from other donors' samples.

The sample holds one count of this clone. This chain joins TRBV10-3 and TRBJ1-2; D uncertain. V was trimmed by 2 bases and J by 6 bases, leaving 7 bases between them. This CDR3 is built from 12 residues. CDR1 and CDR2 from the germline V gene are ENHRY and SYGVKD. The CDR3 here is CAISEGGDGYTF. CDR3 DNA sequence: TGTGCCATCAGTGAGGGTGGGGATGGCTACACCTTC.

This clone showed up just a few times. V usage is TRBV15 and J usage is TRBJ1-2, with D hard to call. Germline CDR1 reads LNHNV; CDR2 reads YYDKDF (reference sequence). Deletions cut 0 bases from V and 0 bases from J, with 11 bases between. This CDR3 contains 16 residues. CDR3 residues: CATSRDGTRSNYGYTF. CDR3 bases: TGTGCCACCAGCAGAGATGGAACACGGTCTAACTATGGCTACACCTTC.

The chain joins TRBV4-2 to TRBJ1-2; 11 bases are shared with TRBD1. The germline gives CDR1 LGHNA, CDR2 YNFKEQ. The trim removed 3 bases at V and 4 bases at J, leaving 7 bases unmatched. The CDR3 has 16 residues. In DNA form, the CDR3 reads TGTGCCAGCAGCCACTGGGGGACAGGGGGGACCTATGGCTACACCTTC. This encodes CASSHWGTGGTYGYTF.

The chain is built from TRBV5-5 and TRBJ1-4; the D gene is possibly TRBD1 (5 bases). CDR1 and CDR2 (germline): SGHKS, YYEKEE (reference sequence). V was shortened by 4 bases and J by 8 bases, with 18 bases between the two germline ends. The CDR3 totals 15 residues. This CDR3 is CASSLILGLGEKLFF. The CDR3 DNA follows: TGTGCCAGCAGCCTCATATTGGGGCTCGGGGAAAAACTGTTTTTT. The full variable domain, in which reference TRBV5-5 and TRBJ1-4 provide the parts outside the CDR3, is DAGVTQSPTHLIKTRGQQVTLRCSPISGHKSVSWYQQVLGQGPQFIFQYYEKEERGRGNFPDRFSARQFPNYSSELNVNALLLGDSALYLCASSLILGLGEKLFFGSGTQLSVL.

The rearrangement uses TRBV28 and TRBJ1-1, with TRBD1 as a possible D gene (5 bases). The CDR3 is 15 amino acids. V shed 10 bases and J shed 3 bases, with 21 bases lying between them. CDR1 and CDR2 from the germline V gene are MDHEN and SYDVKM. CDR3: CATWGRVGKDTEAFF. The CDR3 nucleotides read TGTGCCACCTGGGGGAGGGTCGGGAAGGACACTGAAGCTTTCTTT. The entire variable domain, with the rest obtained from reference TRBV28 and TRBJ1-1, is as follows: DVKVTQSSRYLVKRTGEKVFLECVQDMDHENMFWYRQDPGLGLRLIYFSYDVKMKEKGDIPEGYSVSREKKERFSLILESASTNQTSMYLCATWGRVGKDTEAFFGQGTRLTVV.

This clone was counted between two and nine times. This chain connects TRBV29-1 to TRBJ2-1; D uncertain. The V end lost 2 bases, the J end lost 4 bases, and 3 bases lay between the germline ends. Germline CDR1 SQVTM, CDR2 ANQGSEA. The CDR3 extends over 11 amino acids. The CDR3 DNA reads as TGCAGCGTTGAACTATACAATGAGCAGTTCTTC. As protein: CSVELYNEQFF.

This chain links TRBV9 with TRBJ2-7, with TRBD2 matching 7 bases. Germline CDR1 and CDR2: SGDLS and YYNGEE. V gave up 3 bases and J gave up 7 bases; unmatched junction bases: 10. This CDR3 is 14 amino acids long. CDR3 loop: CASSGTTGGEEQYF. The CDR3 DNA follows: TGTGCCAGCAGCGGAACGACGGGGGGTGAAGAGCAGTACTTC. The full variable domain, with the rest looked up from reference TRBV9 and TRBJ2-7, is DSGVTQTPKHLITATGQRVTLRCSPRSGDLSVYWYQQSLDQGLQFLIQYYNGEERAKGNILERFSAQQFPDLHSELNLSSLELGDSALYFCASSGTTGGEEQYFGPGTRLTVT.

The chain couples TRBV27 to TRBJ2-7; D is possibly TRBD2 (6 bases). V dropped 8 bases and J dropped 9 bases, with 20 bases sitting between them. The CDR3 is made up of 13 amino acids. Germline V CDR1 and CDR2: MNHEY, SMNVEV (reference sequence). The CDR3 loop is CASAGTGGTTQYF. In DNA form, the CDR3 reads TGTGCCAGCGCGGGGACTGGGGGTACGACGCAGTACTTC.

The J gene is TRBJ1-1, the V gene TRBV30, with D maybe TRBD1 (5 bases). V was trimmed by 5 bases and J by 1 base, leaving 14 bases between them. CDR1 and CDR2 (germline): GTSNPN, SVGIG (reference sequence). CDR3 size: 14 residues. This CDR3 reads CAWDPGGENTEAFF. The CDR3 nucleotides read TGTGCCTGGGACCCGGGGGGGGAGAACACTGAAGCTTTCTTT. Full variable domain (rest looked up from reference TRBV30 and TRBJ1-1): SQTIHQWPATLVQPVGSPLSLECTVEGTSNPNLYWYRQAAGRGLQLLFYSVGIGQISSEVPQNLSASRPQDRQFILSSKKLLLSDSGFYLCAWDPGGENTEAFFGQGTRLTVV.

The chain couples TRBV2 to TRBJ2-3; D unresolved. Germline V lookup: CDR1 SNHLY, CDR2 FYNNEI. The CDR3 is made up of 14 amino acids. Trimming took 1 base from V and 2 from J, leaving 7 bases between them. CDR3 in amino acids: CASSEDRTTDTQYF. The CDR3 nucleotides are TGTGCCAGCAGTGAAGACCGAACCACAGATACGCAGTATTTT.

The J gene is TRBJ2-3, the V gene TRBV6-5, with a weak D call TRBD2 (5 bases). V dropped 2 bases and J dropped 6 bases, with 9 bases sitting between them. The CDR3 consists of 13 residues. Germline V gives CDR1 MNHEY, CDR2 SVGAGI. This CDR3 is CASSYRRRDTQYF. The CDR3 DNA reads TGTGCCAGCAGTTACAGAAGGAGGGATACGCAGTATTTT.

The rearrangement links TRBV15 to TRBJ2-5; a weak D match, TRBD2 (6 bases). V shed 5 bases and J shed 7 bases, with 17 bases lying between them. The CDR3 loop spans 14 amino acids. CDR1 is LNHNV, CDR2 YYDKDF, per germline (reference sequence). The CDR3 nucleotides are TGTGCCACCAGCGGAGCGGGTAGTCTGGGGACCCAGTACTTC. This codes for CATSGAGSLGTQYF.

A remark on this clone: In the same sample, other DNA sequences code for this CDR3. V and J are TRBV18 and TRBJ1-1, with D hard to call. V lost 3 bases, J lost 0 bases, and 5 bases lay in between. The V gene's germline CDR1 is KGHSH and CDR2 LQKENI. The CDR3 totals 13 residues. The CDR3 sequence is CASSPPMNTEAFF. DNA for the CDR3: TGTGCCAGCTCACCCCCGATGAACACTGAAGCTTTCTTT.

V is TRBV7-8 and J is TRBJ2-2; 7 bases map to TRBD1. Trimming removed 6 bases from V and 4 bases from J; junction bases left unmatched: 8. The germline CDR1 and CDR2 sequences are SGHVS and FQNEAQ. The CDR3 consists of 15 residues. CDR3 DNA sequence: TGTGCCAGCAGTACCGGGACAGCTACCACCGGGGAGCTGTTTTTT. Its translation is CASSTGTATTGELFF.

The chain employs TRBV10-1 and TRBJ2-1, with 12 bases aligning to TRBD2. The V gene end was trimmed by 5 bases and the J gene end by 4 bases; junction bases not matched to a gene: 0. Looked up from germline, CDR1 is WNHNN and CDR2 is SYGVQD (reference sequence). This CDR3 has 14 residues. The CDR3 protein is CASSLAGGYNEQFF. CDR3 bases: TGCGCCAGCAGTCTAGCGGGAGGGTACAATGAGCAGTTCTTC.

This clone was observed a single time. The chain links TRBV2 to TRBJ1-1; D perhaps matches TRBD1 (5 bases). The CDR3 has 13 amino acids. The V gene lost 5 bases and the J gene lost 4 bases, with 11 bases spanning the gap. The germline V gene encodes CDR1 SNHLY and CDR2 FYNNEI. The CDR3 bases are TGTGCCAGCAGTCTCAATGGGGGCACTGAAGCTTTCTTT. Protein sequence: CASSLNGGTEAFF.

The chain has TRBV28 and TRBJ1-2, with 9 bases matching TRBD1. The germline V gene has CDR1 MDHEN and CDR2 SYDVKM. CDR3 length equals 18 residues. Unmatched junction bases numbered 16, after V lost 6 bases and J lost 2 bases. DNA for the CDR3: TGTGCCAGCAGGGGACAGGACAGGGGTGTTAGACGGAACTATGGCTACACCTTC. This sequence encodes CASRGQDRGVRRNYGYTF.

With respect to this clone: The same CDR3 also results from other DNA sequences found in this sample. The rearrangement joins TRBV4-3 to TRBJ2-1, with TRBD2 identical over 11 bases. J gave up 6 bases and V 3 bases, and 1 base lay outside the gene matches. Germline V lookup: CDR1 LGHNA, CDR2 YSLEER. This CDR3 has 14 amino acids. CDR3 loop: CASSHGTSGNEQFF. In DNA form, the CDR3 reads TGCGCCAGCAGCCATGGGACTAGCGGCAATGAGCAGTTCTTC.

This clone has ten or more counts. For the CDR3, the DNA is TGTGCCAGCAGTACGGGACAGGGCAGCAATCAGCCCCAGCATTTT. Translating it yields CASSTGQGSNQPQHF. This chain links TRBV27 with TRBJ1-5, with 9 bases identical to TRBD1. CDR3 length: 15 residues. The V and J ends lost 5 bases and 1 base, in that order; junction bases with no gene match: 3. Germline assignment: CDR1 MNHEY and CDR2 SMNVEV (reference sequence).

This clone was recorded a few times. The rearrangement joins TRBV7-6 to TRBJ2-2; either TRBD1 or TRBD2 may supply D (5 bases each). This CDR3 spans 15 amino acids. V gave up 6 bases and J gave up 4 bases, with 15 bases separating them. Germline lookup yields CDR1 SGHVS and CDR2 FNYEAQ. CDR3 sequence (DNA): TGTGCCAGCAGACTGGGAGCAGGGCGCACCGGGGAGCTGTTTTTT. Translating gives CASRLGAGRTGELFF.